The clone carrying this T cell receptor (beta chain) was counted at least ten times. What it binds is unknown. These data are taken from a study of T cells in Graves' hyperthyroidism and ophthalmopathy. The study, taken as a whole, reports: Most clonotypes that expanded in the thyroid above 0.001 also showed up in blood.

From germline, CDR1 is MDHEN and CDR2 SYDVKM. The V end was cut by 3 bases, the J end by 8 bases, with 4 bases between. The CDR3 is 11 residues long. There were TCR beta CDR3 regions amplified from RNA transcripts. An initial round of RT-PCR targeting the TCR CDR3 relied on the HTBI primer set. TCRdb re-called the multiplex PCR reads through MiXCR, storing one row per CDR3 protein. The table shows 200,000 to 250,000 distinct CDR3 sequences, with over 15% occurring only once. The sequence was collected from a man aged 50-60 years with Graves' hyperthyroidism. The sequenced sample consisted of blood. The V call is TRBV28, the J call TRBJ1-4, with D uncertain. The CDR3, as DNA: TGTGCCAGCAGTTTGGGAGAAAAACTGTTTTTT. Translated: CASSLGEKLFF.